This T cell receptor beta chain was sequenced for a study of identical twins. Points from the study as a whole: The more abundant beta clonotypes in cord blood had fewer insertions, and memory repertoires did not show this.

Unique molecular identifiers were in the cDNA, with template-switch universal primer binding. TCRdb reprocessed the 5' RACE reads via MiXCR and lists one record per CDR3 protein. Among 400,000 to 500,000 distinct CDR3 sequences listed, roughly 18% were seen once. CDR1 and CDR2 (germline): SGHAT, FQDESV (reference sequence). V lost 5 bases and J lost 0; bases outside the gene matches: 7. The CDR3 is 18 residues long. This clonotype has more than one count but fewer than ten. Its specificity is unknown. The sequence was obtained from a middle-aged man in good health. The sequenced sample consisted of naive T cells sorted from blood. The genes are TRBV11-1 and TRBJ2-3; 14 nucleotides line up with TRBD2. DNA for the CDR3: TGTGCCAGCAGCCAAGGGACTAGCGGGGGACTGAGCACAGATACGCAGTATTTT. Translated: CASSQGTSGGLSTDTQYF.